The 24 T cell receptor beta chains given below trace back to one sample, sequenced in a study of molecular identifiers for immune sequencing clone quantification. TCRdb independently ran MiXCR on the PCR reads; one entry per CDR3 protein. This table holds about 5,500 distinct CDR3 sequences, roughly 16% found once. Sequences were obtained from naive CD8+ T cells from blood, with Jurkat cell RNA spiked in. The subset: FACS-sorted CD8+CD4-CCR7+CD45RA+ naive T cells. The receptors stem from a human donor in good health. Some libraries in this study had Jurkat cell RNA spiked in.

This clonotype rates as medium-sized. The V and J genes are TRBV7-8 and TRBJ2-3; unclear D gene. This CDR3 is 12 amino acids long. Trimming stripped 3 bases from V and 4 bases from J, with 5 bases between. The germline CDR1 and CDR2 sequences are SGHVS and FQNEAQ. CDR3 in amino acids: CASSFSADTQYF. As DNA, the CDR3 is TGTGCCAGCAGCTTTTCCGCAGATACGCAGTATTTT.

In this sample, this clonotype is medium-sized. The chain carries TRBV27 and TRBJ2-7; 9 nucleotides line up with TRBD2. The length of the CDR3 is 15 residues. Germline trimming cut 4 bases from V and 0 bases from J; bases unmatched to any gene: 4. The germline V gene encodes CDR1 MNHEY and CDR2 SMNVEV (reference sequence). The CDR3 sequence: CASSSLAGSSYEQYF. Written as DNA, the CDR3 is TGTGCCAGCAGTTCCCTAGCGGGGAGCTCCTACGAGCAGTACTTC.

By its share, this clonotype is medium-sized. The chain employs TRBV4-1 and TRBJ1-2; D call uncertain. This CDR3 has 15 residues. Trimming left V 0 bases short and J 0 bases short, with 8 bases between. The germline gives CDR1 MGHRA, CDR2 YSYEKL. The DNA for the CDR3 is TGCGCCAGCAGCCAAGACAGGTTAGCTAACTATGGCTACACCTTC. Encoded protein: CASSQDRLANYGYTF.

Relative to its sample, this clonotype is medium-sized. V is TRBV4-1 and J is TRBJ2-2, with D unclear. The V gene lost 6 bases and the J gene lost 7 bases, with 9 bases spanning the gap. Looked up from germline, CDR1 is MGHRA and CDR2 is YSYEKL. The CDR3 has 12 residues. CDR3 amino acids: CASRIVGGELFF. CDR3 in DNA: TGCGCCAGCAGGATCGTGGGCGGGGAGCTGTTTTTT.

By frequency in the sample, this clonotype is medium-sized. This rearrangement joins TRBV27 to TRBJ1-5; D unclear. V shed 0 bases and J shed 1 base, with 4 bases lying between them. Germline loops: CDR1 MNHEY, CDR2 SMNVEV (reference sequence). The length of the CDR3 is 14 residues. CDR3 residues: CASSLSDSNQPQHF. As DNA, the CDR3 is TGTGCCAGCAGTTTATCCGACAGCAATCAGCCCCAGCATTTT.

Sample share makes this clonotype medium-sized. This rearrangement joins TRBV29-1 to TRBJ2-3; D might be TRBD2 (7 bases). This CDR3 has 17 residues. The V end lost 2 bases, the J end lost 4 bases, and 22 bases lay between the germline ends. Germline V gene sequence: CDR1 SQVTM, CDR2 ANQGSEA. The CDR3 spells CSVETPRWGGGPDTQYF. CDR3 coding DNA: TGCAGCGTTGAAACCCCCCGATGGGGGGGGGGCCCAGATACGCAGTATTTT.

In this sample, this clonotype is medium-sized. The V call is TRBV7-6, the J call TRBJ2-3; D not resolved. The CDR3 runs 15 residues. V lost 6 bases to trimming and J lost 4 bases, with 17 bases between them. From germline, CDR1 is SGHVS and CDR2 FNYEAQ. CDR3 in amino acids: CASSYSPGRSDTQYF. The CDR3 region has the DNA TGTGCCAGCAGTTACTCACCAGGACGATCAGATACGCAGTATTTT. Complete variable domain (other parts from reference TRBV7-6 and TRBJ2-3): GAGVSQSPRYKVTKRGQDVALRCDPISGHVSLYWYRQALGQGPEFLTYFNYEAQQDKSGLPNDRFSAERPEGSISTLTIQRTEQRDSAMYRCASSYSPGRSDTQYFGPGTRLTVL.

This clonotype is termed medium-sized (0.01 to 0.1%). The rearrangement links TRBV7-9 to TRBJ1-2; D not certain. Trimming stripped 3 bases from V and 2 bases from J, with 13 bases between. The germline V gene encodes CDR1 SEHNR and CDR2 FQNEAQ (reference sequence). The CDR3 consists of 15 residues. The CDR3 region has the DNA TGTGCCAGCAGCTTGGTCGGGAGCTACAACTATGGCTACACCTTC. Protein sequence: CASSLVGSYNYGYTF. The full variable domain, rest sourced from reference TRBV7-9 and TRBJ1-2, is DTGVSQNPRHKITKRGQNVTFRCDPISEHNRLYWYRQTLGQGPEFLTYFQNEAQLEKSRLLSDRFSAERPKGSFSTLEIQRTEQGDSAMYLCASSLVGSYNYGYTFGSGTRLTVV.

By sample fraction, this clonotype is medium-sized (0.01 to 0.1%). The chain carries TRBV14 and TRBJ1-2, with TRBD1 as a possible D gene (5 bases). The V gene's germline CDR1 is SGHDN and CDR2 FVKESK. This CDR3 has 12 residues. Trimming cost V 3 bases and J 4 bases, with 6 bases left between them. The CDR3: CASSQTVYGYTF. Written as DNA, the CDR3 is TGTGCCAGCAGCCAGACAGTCTATGGCTACACCTTC. The whole variable domain, filled in from reference TRBV14 and TRBJ1-2, reads EAGVTQFPSHSVIEKGQTVTLRCDPISGHDNLYWYRRVMGKEIKFLLHFVKESKQDESGMPNNRFLAERTGGTYSTLKVQPAELEDSGVYFCASSQTVYGYTFGSGTRLTVV.

This clonotype is medium-sized in the sample. The chain employs TRBV18 and TRBJ2-1; D is unresolved. Trimming pared 2 bases from V and 4 bases from J, leaving 6 bases between. Germline loops: CDR1 KGHSH, CDR2 LQKENI. This CDR3 region has 13 residues. The CDR3 region has the DNA TGTGCCAGCTCACCAGAAATTTACAATGAGCAGTTCTTC. Translating it yields CASSPEIYNEQFF.

Relative to its sample, this clonotype is medium-sized. A read error may explain this, as a much larger clone is one base away. The chain recombines TRBV20-1 with TRBJ1-6; possibly TRBD1 for D (6 bases). The CDR3 spans 13 residues. Per the germline V gene, CDR1 is DFQATT and CDR2 is SNEGSKA (reference sequence). The CDR3 is CSALGQGNSSLHF. CDR3 coding DNA: TGCAGTGCCCTAGGGCAGGGGAATTCATCCCTCCACTTT.

This clonotype is termed medium-sized. The chain uses TRBV2 and TRBJ2-5, with TRBD1 matching 7 bases. This CDR3 region has 19 residues. After removal of 2 bases from V and 0 bases from J, the junction contained 15 bases not matched to a gene. Germline V gene lookup returns CDR1 SNHLY and CDR2 FYNNEI. CDR3 nucleotide sequence: TGTGCCAGCAGTGAACTAAGGGACAGCGGAACACTGTACCAAGAGACCCAGTACTTC. It specifies CASSELRDSGTLYQETQYF.

This clonotype qualifies as medium-sized. The V gene is TRBV7-8, the J gene TRBJ2-1; D is uncertain. This CDR3 has 14 residues. V lost 5 bases to trimming and J lost 10 bases, with 18 bases between them. The germline gives CDR1 SGHVS, CDR2 FQNEAQ. CDR3 loop: CASSPTGPAGEQFF. In DNA form, the CDR3 reads TGTGCCAGCAGCCCAACGGGCCCCGCCGGGGAGCAGTTCTTC.

By sample fraction, this clonotype is medium-sized. This chain links TRBV30 with TRBJ2-3; TRBD2 agrees at 12 bases. Germline V gene sequence: CDR1 GTSNPN, CDR2 SVGIG (reference sequence). Trimming removed 2 bases from V and 4 bases from J; junction bases left unmatched: 4. CDR3 size: 15 residues. For the CDR3, the DNA is TGTGCCTGGAGTCTACTAGCGGGAGGCCCAGATACGCAGTATTTT. This gives the protein CAWSLLAGGPDTQYF.

This clonotype came up a few times. The chain joins TRBV12-3 or TRBV12-4 to TRBJ1-1, with D unresolved. V was clipped by 1 base and J by 0 bases, with 9 bases between them. This CDR3 has 15 amino acids. The CDR3 DNA follows: TGTGCCAGCAGTTTAGGGGCTTCAGTGAACACTGAAGCTTTCTTT. This sequence encodes CASSLGASVNTEAFF.

By share of the sample, this clonotype is medium-sized. The genes are TRBV10-3 and TRBJ1-6; D is undetermined. CDR1 is ENHRY and CDR2 is SYGVKD in the germline V gene. V was pared by 0 bases and J by 7 bases, with 4 bases between. The CDR3 covers 13 residues. DNA of the CDR3: TGTGCCATCAGTGAGTCGGGGAATTCACCCCTCCACTTT. It codes for CAISESGNSPLHF.

As to this clonotype: A clone one base away is much larger, so this may be a read error. The chain has TRBV5-3 and TRBJ1-1; a possible D gene is TRBD1 (6 bases). TRBV5-3 is flagged as an ORF with uncertain function. The CDR3 runs to 11 residues. The CDR3 DNA reads TGTGCCAGCAGCTTGGGGGCCCAGGCTTTCTTT. Translating it yields CASSLGAQAFF.

Comment on this clonotype: A read error may be the cause here, since a much bigger clone is one base away. The chain joins TRBV29-1 to TRBJ2-7; the D is unclear. Germline V gene lookup returns CDR1 SQVTM and CDR2 ANQGSEA. V lost 3 bases to trimming and J lost 0 bases, with 6 bases between them. The CDR3 is 12 residues long. CDR3 sequence: CSVESNSYEQYF. The CDR3 coding sequence is TGCAGCGTTGAGTCGAACTCCTACGAGCAGTACTTC.

Relative to its sample, this clonotype is medium-sized (0.01 to 0.1%). The V call is TRBV15, the J call TRBJ2-3; 10 bases line up with TRBD1. The CDR3 has 16 amino acids. The V gene's germline CDR1 is LNHNV and CDR2 YYDKDF (reference sequence). V lost 5 bases and J lost 4; bases outside the gene matches: 9. For the CDR3, the DNA is TGTGCCACCAGCCCGCGGGACAGGGGAATCCCAGATACGCAGTATTTT. It codes for CATSPRDRGIPDTQYF.

This clonotype occurred a few times. A read error is possible here, since a much larger clone lies one base away. The genes are TRBV28 and TRBJ2-5; TRBD2 matches at 7 bases. The CDR3 has 16 amino acids. V shed 6 bases and J 2 bases; nucleotides not matched to a gene: 12. Germline V gene lookup returns CDR1 MDHEN and CDR2 SYDVKM. CDR3 in DNA: TGTGCCAGCAGCCCTGGACTAGTGGGAGGGCAAGAGACCCAGTACTTC. It specifies CASSPGLVGGQETQYF.

This clonotype is termed medium-sized. This chain joins TRBV4-3 and TRBJ2-5; D call uncertain. Deletions cut 1 base from V and 5 bases from J, with 14 bases between. Germline V gene lookup returns CDR1 LGHNA and CDR2 YSLEER. The CDR3 is made up of 15 amino acids. The CDR3 DNA sequence: TGCGCCAGCAGCCAAGTGGTCTGGCCCGTTGAGACCCAGTACTTC. This codes for CASSQVVWPVETQYF.

By proportion, this clonotype is medium-sized. The V gene is TRBV6-2 or TRBV6-3, the J gene TRBJ1-1; perhaps TRBD1 as D (6 bases). There are 16 residues in the CDR3. CDR1 is MNHEY, CDR2 SVGEGT, per germline. The V gene lost 0 bases and the J gene lost 6 bases, with 17 bases spanning the gap. The CDR3 bases are TGTGCCAGCAGTTACTCGTTTGGGGGCAGTAGTTCTGAAGCTTTCTTT. Translating it yields CASSYSFGGSSSEAFF.

This clonotype is categorized as medium-sized. V gene TRBV4-1 combines with J gene TRBJ2-7; a weak D match, TRBD2 (5 bases). This CDR3 is 16 amino acids long. Looked up from germline, CDR1 is MGHRA and CDR2 is YSYEKL. Trimming took off 6 bases at V and 0 bases at J, with 18 bases between the two ends. The CDR3 spells CASSHASPYSSYEQYF. The CDR3 DNA sequence: TGCGCCAGCAGTCACGCTAGCCCTTACAGCTCCTACGAGCAGTACTTC.

Judged by abundance, this clonotype is medium-sized. The genes are TRBV28 and TRBJ2-1; D gene uncertain. The germline gives CDR1 MDHEN, CDR2 SYDVKM. This CDR3 region has 12 residues. V lost 6 bases and J lost 6, with 9 bases in between. CDR3 coding DNA: TGTGCCAGCAGATACGGGTCCAATGAGCAGTTCTTC. It codes for CASRYGSNEQFF.